Listed below are T cell receptor beta chains from one sample, sequenced in a study of blood T cell repertoires in COVID-19. Clones were sequenced by immunoSEQ multiplex PCR, and TCRdb holds only the in-frame ones, with some missing. This table holds about 130,000 clones, 75% to 85% found once. Sequencing input: peripheral blood. The receptors were sampled from a woman aged 45-60 years with acute or convalescent COVID-19. Both conserved end residues are part of each CDR3. Each record gives: V gene, clone size, D gene, J gene, CDR3 DNA, CDR3 protein. The D gene is left open where the match is weak. Expanded clones get a size class; other rows say once, few or many, or leave the size out.

v_gene: TRBV5-1
abundance: NA
d_gene: NA
j_gene: TRBJ2-1
CDR3nt: TGCGCCAGCAGCCCCCAATCCCACAATGAGCAGTTCTTC
CDR3aa: CASSPQSHNEQFF

v_gene: TRBV5-4
abundance: NA
d_gene: TRBD2
j_gene: TRBJ2-1
CDR3nt: TGTGCCAGCAGCTCTACTAGCGCATCCTACAATGAGCAGTTCTTC
CDR3aa: CASSSTSASYNEQFF

v_gene: TRBV6-1
abundance: NA
d_gene: TRBD2
j_gene: TRBJ2-3
CDR3nt: TGTGCCAGCAGTGTCTCTAGCGGGTCCTACACAGATACGCAGTATTTT
CDR3aa: CASSVSSGSYTDTQYF

v_gene: TRBV5-4
abundance: NA
d_gene: TRBD2
j_gene: TRBJ2-3
CDR3nt: TGTGCCAGCAGCATCCGGACTAGCGGCCTCACAGATACGCAGTATTTT
CDR3aa: CASSIRTSGLTDTQYF

v_gene: TRBV7-9
abundance: NA
d_gene: NA
j_gene: TRBJ1-5
CDR3nt: TGTGCCAGCAGCTTAGGACAGGGCAATCAGCCCCAGCATTTT
CDR3aa: CASSLGQGNQPQHF

v_gene: TRBV12-5
abundance: once
d_gene: NA
j_gene: TRBJ2-5
CDR3nt: TGTGCTAGTGCCATTGGGCTAGCATTAGGCCAAGAGACCCAGTACTTC
CDR3aa: CASAIGLALGQETQYF

v_gene: TRBV7-6
abundance: few
d_gene: NA
j_gene: TRBJ2-6
CDR3nt: TGTGCCAGCAGCAACAGTCCCTCTGGGGCCAACGTCCTGACTTTC
CDR3aa: CASSNSPSGANVLTF

v_gene: TRBV6-5
abundance: NA
d_gene: TRBD1
j_gene: TRBJ1-2
CDR3nt: TGTGCCAGCAGCGACGGACAGGGGGCGAAGGGCTACACCTTC
CDR3aa: CASSDGQGAKGYTF

v_gene: TRBV19
abundance: NA
d_gene: TRBD2
j_gene: TRBJ2-3
CDR3nt: TGTGCCACCCGCTCGGGGAGGGGGCTAGCGGGGAGCACAGATACGCAGTATTTT
CDR3aa: CATRSGRGLAGSTDTQYF

v_gene: TRBV19
abundance: NA
d_gene: NA
j_gene: TRBJ1-1
CDR3nt: TGTGCCAGTAGTATAGCCCAGTGGAACACTGAAGCTTTCTTT
CDR3aa: CASSIAQWNTEAFF

v_gene: TRBV11-1
abundance: NA
d_gene: TRBD2
j_gene: TRBJ2-1
CDR3nt: TGTGCCAGCAGCTTAGAGGGTAGCGGGACCTACAATGAGCAGTTCTTC
CDR3aa: CASSLEGSGTYNEQFF

v_gene: TRBV7-9
abundance: once
d_gene: NA
j_gene: TRBJ1-4
CDR3nt: TGTGCCAGCAGCACGACAGGTCGAGGAGAAAAACTGTTTTTT
CDR3aa: CASSTTGRGEKLFF

v_gene: TRBV19
abundance: NA
d_gene: NA
j_gene: TRBJ1-5
CDR3nt: TGTGCCAGTAGTATAGGAGGGCGGGGAGGGGGACAGCCCCAGCATTTT
CDR3aa: CASSIGGRGGGQPQHF

v_gene: TRBV12-3/TRBV12-4
abundance: NA
d_gene: NA
j_gene: TRBJ1-2
CDR3nt: TGTGCCAGCAGTTTGGAACAGGGTGGCTACACCTTC
CDR3aa: CASSLEQGGYTF

v_gene: TRBV7-9
abundance: NA
d_gene: TRBD1
j_gene: TRBJ2-5
CDR3nt: TGTGCCAGCAGCTTAGGGGCACCCGGGGACAGGGAAGAGACCCAGTACTTC
CDR3aa: CASSLGAPGDREETQYF

v_gene: TRBV5-1
abundance: NA
d_gene: TRBD2
j_gene: TRBJ2-1
CDR3nt: TGCGCCAGCAGCGGAAAGGGTGCCACTAGCGGGAGGGCTGGGTACAATGAGCAGTTCTTC
CDR3aa: CASSGKGATSGRAGYNEQFF

v_gene: TRBV19
abundance: few
d_gene: NA
j_gene: TRBJ1-2
CDR3nt: TGTGCCAGTAGTAATCAGGGTTATGGCTACACCTTC
CDR3aa: CASSNQGYGYTF

v_gene: TRBV11-2
abundance: NA
d_gene: TRBD2
j_gene: TRBJ2-1
CDR3nt: TGTGCCAGCTCGGGACTAGCGCAATACAATGAGCAGTTCTTC
CDR3aa: CASSGLAQYNEQFF

v_gene: TRBV6-1
abundance: NA
d_gene: NA
j_gene: TRBJ2-7
CDR3nt: TGTGCCAGCAGTGAGCGGGTTTTCTACGAGCAGTACTTC
CDR3aa: CASSERVFYEQYF

v_gene: TRBV28
abundance: NA
d_gene: TRBD1
j_gene: TRBJ1-1
CDR3nt: TGTGCCAGCAGCACCGCTTCAGGGGGAGGTTCTGAAGCTTTCTTT
CDR3aa: CASSTASGGGSEAFF

v_gene: TRBV6-5
abundance: once
d_gene: NA
j_gene: TRBJ1-1
CDR3nt: TGTGCCAGCAGTCGAAGGGGGTTCTTAGACACTGAAGCTTTCTTT
CDR3aa: CASSRRGFLDTEAFF

v_gene: TRBV4-2
abundance: NA
d_gene: TRBD1
j_gene: TRBJ1-3
CDR3nt: TGTGCCAGCAGCCAGGTCACAGGGGTCGGAAACACCATATATTTT
CDR3aa: CASSQVTGVGNTIYF

v_gene: TRBV10-2
abundance: NA
d_gene: TRBD1
j_gene: TRBJ1-2
CDR3nt: TGCGCCAGCAGGTCTGGGACAGGGGACTTTTATGGCTACACCTTC
CDR3aa: CASRSGTGDFYGYTF

v_gene: TRBV3-1/TRBV3-2
abundance: NA
d_gene: TRBD1
j_gene: TRBJ1-1
CDR3nt: TGTGCCAGCAGCACCGGACAGGGAGACACTGAAGCTTTCTTT
CDR3aa: CASSTGQGDTEAFF

v_gene: TRBV7-2
abundance: NA
d_gene: NA
j_gene: TRBJ1-5
CDR3nt: TGTGCCAGCAGCTTAGCGGGAGGGGACCAGCCCCAGCATTTT
CDR3aa: CASSLAGGDQPQHF

v_gene: TRBV10-3
abundance: NA
d_gene: TRBD2
j_gene: TRBJ2-1
CDR3nt: TGTGCCATCAGTGAAACTAGCGGGGGAGCCTACAATGAGCAGTTCTTC
CDR3aa: CAISETSGGAYNEQFF

v_gene: TRBV6-5
abundance: NA
d_gene: TRBD2
j_gene: TRBJ2-1
CDR3nt: TGTGCCAGCAGAAATCTAGCGGGAGGGATGTATGAGCAGTTCTTC
CDR3aa: CASRNLAGGMYEQFF

v_gene: TRBV30
abundance: NA
d_gene: TRBD2
j_gene: TRBJ2-3
CDR3nt: TGTGCCTGGAGAGGGACTAACCTTTATAGCACAGATACGCAGTATTTT
CDR3aa: CAWRGTNLYSTDTQYF

v_gene: TRBV5-4
abundance: NA
d_gene: NA
j_gene: TRBJ2-2
CDR3nt: TGTGCCAGCAGCTTGGCGGCCGGGGAGCTGTTTTTT
CDR3aa: CASSLAAGELFF

v_gene: TRBV7-8
abundance: NA
d_gene: NA
j_gene: TRBJ1-2
CDR3nt: TGTGCCAGCAGCTTAGCGGCCCCGTCTGGCTACACCTTC
CDR3aa: CASSLAAPSGYTF

v_gene: TRBV6-2/TRBV6-3
abundance: NA
d_gene: TRBD2
j_gene: TRBJ2-7
CDR3nt: TGTGCCAGCAGTATCACTAGCGGGAGCTCCTACGAGCAGTACTTC
CDR3aa: CASSITSGSSYEQYF

v_gene: TRBV4-1
abundance: NA
d_gene: NA
j_gene: TRBJ1-2
CDR3nt: TGCGCCAGCAGCCAACAGGCACAGGGAACATATGGCTACACCTTC
CDR3aa: CASSQQAQGTYGYTF

v_gene: TRBV13
abundance: NA
d_gene: NA
j_gene: TRBJ2-3
CDR3nt: TGTGCCAGCAGCTACTTAGTTCGTAGCGGAGACACAGATACGCAGTATTTT
CDR3aa: CASSYLVRSGDTDTQYF

v_gene: TRBV28
abundance: NA
d_gene: NA
j_gene: TRBJ2-1
CDR3nt: TGTGCCAGCAGCCCCAGTTATCTAGCCAGGGAGCAGTTCTTC
CDR3aa: CASSPSYLAREQFF

v_gene: TRBV5-1
abundance: NA
d_gene: TRBD2
j_gene: TRBJ2-7
CDR3nt: TGCGCCAGCAGTCGGAGTCATGGGGCTAGCGGGACGTACGAAACCTACGAGCAGTACTTC
CDR3aa: CASSRSHGASGTYETYEQYF

v_gene: TRBV19
abundance: few
d_gene: NA
j_gene: TRBJ2-3
CDR3nt: TGTGCCAGTAAAGGGAGCGCGAGCACAGATACGCAGTATTTT
CDR3aa: CASKGSASTDTQYF

v_gene: TRBV5-1
abundance: NA
d_gene: NA
j_gene: TRBJ1-4
CDR3nt: TGCGCCAGCAGCTTACAGCCCAGCAAATCTGCAACTAATGAAAAACTGTTTTTT
CDR3aa: CASSLQPSKSATNEKLFF

v_gene: TRBV6-5
abundance: NA
d_gene: TRBD2
j_gene: TRBJ2-3
CDR3nt: TGTGCCAGCAGTTCCCTAGCGGGAGGGTCAGATACGCAGTATTTT
CDR3aa: CASSSLAGGSDTQYF

v_gene: TRBV2
abundance: few
d_gene: NA
j_gene: TRBJ2-7
CDR3nt: TGTGCCACTACAGCTGACGCCCACTCCTACGAGCAGTACTTC
CDR3aa: CATTADAHSYEQYF

v_gene: TRBV5-4
abundance: NA
d_gene: NA
j_gene: TRBJ1-2
CDR3nt: TGTGCCAGCAGCTTGGTCACAGGCCGAAACTATGGCTACACCTTC
CDR3aa: CASSLVTGRNYGYTF

v_gene: TRBV15
abundance: NA
d_gene: NA
j_gene: TRBJ2-5
CDR3nt: TGTGCCACCAGCAGAGCGGCAGCGCTCCAAGAGACCCAGTACTTC
CDR3aa: CATSRAAALQETQYF

v_gene: TRBV20-1
abundance: NA
d_gene: NA
j_gene: TRBJ1-2
CDR3nt: TGCAGTGCTACCCGGGCGGGCGGCTACACCTTC
CDR3aa: CSATRAGGYTF

v_gene: TRBV6-5
abundance: once
d_gene: NA
j_gene: TRBJ1-5
CDR3nt: TGTGCCAGCAGTAGGGGACTTGATCAGCCCCAGCATTTT
CDR3aa: CASSRGLDQPQHF

v_gene: TRBV20-1
abundance: NA
d_gene: NA
j_gene: TRBJ1-1
CDR3nt: TGCAGTGCTAGTTCACAGGGAGTTGTTGCGAACACTGAAGCTTTCTTT
CDR3aa: CSASSQGVVANTEAFF

v_gene: TRBV10-3
abundance: once
d_gene: TRBD1
j_gene: TRBJ1-1
CDR3nt: TGTGCCATCAGAAGTCTTCTCAGACAGGGGGATATGAACACTGAAGCTTTCTTT
CDR3aa: CAIRSLLRQGDMNTEAFF

v_gene: TRBV6-5
abundance: NA
d_gene: TRBD2
j_gene: TRBJ2-5
CDR3nt: TGTGCCAGCAGTTATGCGGGGGGCCTTGAGACCCAGTACTTC
CDR3aa: CASSYAGGLETQYF

v_gene: TRBV10-3
abundance: NA
d_gene: TRBD1
j_gene: TRBJ1-2
CDR3nt: TGTGCCATCAGTGAGTCCTTCGGGACAGGGCCTTATGGCTACACCTTC
CDR3aa: CAISESFGTGPYGYTF

v_gene: TRBV15
abundance: NA
d_gene: NA
j_gene: TRBJ2-2
CDR3nt: TGTGCCACCAGTTACCATGGGGGGACCGGGGAGCTGTTTTTT
CDR3aa: CATSYHGGTGELFF

v_gene: TRBV7-8
abundance: NA
d_gene: TRBD2
j_gene: TRBJ2-7
CDR3nt: TGTGCCAGCAGCACTGGGACTAGCGGCTACGAGCAGTACTTC
CDR3aa: CASSTGTSGYEQYF

v_gene: TRBV6-1
abundance: NA
d_gene: TRBD1
j_gene: TRBJ1-1
CDR3nt: TGTGCCAGCAGTGAGGAGGGACAGGTGAACACTGAAGCTTTCTTT
CDR3aa: CASSEEGQVNTEAFF

v_gene: TRBV6-6
abundance: NA
d_gene: TRBD2
j_gene: TRBJ2-3
CDR3nt: TGTGCCAGCAGAACTAGCGGGTACAGCACAGATACGCAGTATTTT
CDR3aa: CASRTSGYSTDTQYF

v_gene: TRBV3-1/TRBV3-2
abundance: NA
d_gene: NA
j_gene: TRBJ1-1
CDR3nt: TGTGCCAGCACCCAGGGAGGGGGAAGTGAAGCTTTCTTT
CDR3aa: CASTQGGGSEAFF

v_gene: TRBV4-2
abundance: NA
d_gene: TRBD2
j_gene: TRBJ2-1
CDR3nt: TGTGCCAGCAGCCAGACTAGCGGGGGGAACAATGAGCAGTTCTTC
CDR3aa: CASSQTSGGNNEQFF

v_gene: TRBV28
abundance: NA
d_gene: NA
j_gene: TRBJ2-7
CDR3nt: TGTGCCAGCAAGACAGGTTCCTACGAGCAGTACTTC
CDR3aa: CASKTGSYEQYF

v_gene: TRBV7-7
abundance: NA
d_gene: NA
j_gene: TRBJ1-1
CDR3nt: TGTGCTAGCAGCTTGACACAGAACACTGAAGCTTTCTTT
CDR3aa: CASSLTQNTEAFF

v_gene: TRBV5-1
abundance: NA
d_gene: NA
j_gene: TRBJ1-6
CDR3nt: TGCGCCAGCAGCCCCCAGGGTCCTGATTCACCCCTCCACTTT
CDR3aa: CASSPQGPDSPLHF